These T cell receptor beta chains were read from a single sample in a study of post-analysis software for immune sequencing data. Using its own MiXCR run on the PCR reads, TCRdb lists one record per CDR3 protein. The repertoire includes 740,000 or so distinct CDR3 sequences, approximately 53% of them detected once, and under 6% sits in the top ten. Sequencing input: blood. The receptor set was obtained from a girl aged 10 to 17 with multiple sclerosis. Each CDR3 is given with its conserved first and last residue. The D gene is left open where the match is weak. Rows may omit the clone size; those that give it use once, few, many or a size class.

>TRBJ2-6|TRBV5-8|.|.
TGTGCCAGCAGCTATATACCTGCCCCAGGGTCTGGGGCCAACGTCCTGACTTTC
CASSYIPAPGSGANVLTF
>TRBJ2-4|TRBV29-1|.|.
TGCAGCGTTGAGCCCCAGTCTGCCATTCAGTACTTC
CSVEPQSAIQYF
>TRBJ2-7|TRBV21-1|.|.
TGTGCCAGCAGCAACTGCGCTATAGCCCCCTACGAGCAGTACTTC
CASSNCAIAPYEQYF
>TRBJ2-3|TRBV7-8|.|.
TGTGCCAGCAGCCTCCCGTCGTCGGGGACCCCAATGGATACGCAGTATTTT
CASSLPSSGTPMDTQYF
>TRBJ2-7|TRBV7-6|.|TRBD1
TGTGCCAGCAGCCCCAGTAACAGGGGGACCTACGAGCAGTACTTC
CASSPSNRGTYEQYF
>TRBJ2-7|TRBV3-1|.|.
TGTGCCGCTTCCAACAGGGAAATAGGCGAGCAGTACTTC
CAASNREIGEQYF
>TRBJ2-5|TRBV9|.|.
TGTGCCAGCAGCGTAGACTTGGGGACGGAGACCCAGTACTTC
CASSVDLGTETQYF
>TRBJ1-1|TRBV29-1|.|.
TGCAGCGTTTGGTCTCGGACCTTGAGGTCCATAACTCCTGAAGCTTTCTTT
CSVWSRTLRSITPEAFF
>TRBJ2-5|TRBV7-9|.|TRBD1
TGTGCCAGCAGCACCCTAGTCCGGGACAGGGTGGGAGAGACCCAGTACTTC
CASSTLVRDRVGETQYF
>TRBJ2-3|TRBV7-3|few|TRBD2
TGTGCCAGCAGCTTAACTAGCGGGAGTTTAGATACGCAGTATTTT
CASSLTSGSLDTQYF
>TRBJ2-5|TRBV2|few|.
TGTGCCAGCAGTGAAAAACTATTACCCCAAGAGACCCAGTACTTC
CASSEKLLPQETQYF
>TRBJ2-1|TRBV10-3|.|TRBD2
TGTGCCATCAGCACAGCGGGGGTCAGTTTCAATGAGCAGTTCTTC
CAISTAGVSFNEQFF
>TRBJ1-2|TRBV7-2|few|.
TGTGCCAGCAGCCTCTCGACACGGGGCTATGGCTACACCTTC
CASSLSTRGYGYTF
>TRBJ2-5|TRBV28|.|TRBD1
TGTGCCAGCACCTCTCCGGGACAGGGTGAGATTGCGCAGTACTTC
CASTSPGQGEIAQYF
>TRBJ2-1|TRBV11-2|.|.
TGTGCCAGCAGCTTTCGGACTACTGGGGAGCAGTTCTTC
CASSFRTTGEQFF
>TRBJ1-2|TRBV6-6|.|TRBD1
TGTGCCAGCAGTCAGCCGGGGACAGGCCGGAGGGATGGCTACACCTTC
CASSQPGTGRRDGYTF
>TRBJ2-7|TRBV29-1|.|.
TGCAGCGTTGACTTGGGGTCAGGCTACGAGCAGTACTTC
CSVDLGSGYEQYF
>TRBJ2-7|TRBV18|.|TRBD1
TGTGCCAGCTCAGGGACAGGGACCCACTACGAGCAGTACTTC
CASSGTGTHYEQYF
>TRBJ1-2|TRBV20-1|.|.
TGCAGTGCTAGAGATCCGAGAAACCAATATGGCTACACCTTC
CSARDPRNQYGYTF
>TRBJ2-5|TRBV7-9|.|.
TGTGCCAGCAGCTTACGCCCAGAATCAGAGACCCAGTACTTC
CASSLRPESETQYF
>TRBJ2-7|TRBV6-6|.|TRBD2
TGTGCCAGCAGTCGGTCCGGACTAGCGGGCTCCTACGAGCAGTACTTC
CASSRSGLAGSYEQYF
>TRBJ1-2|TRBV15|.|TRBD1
TGTGCCACCGGCAGAGAAGCGTCGGGACAGGGCTATGGCTACACCTTC
CATGREASGQGYGYTF
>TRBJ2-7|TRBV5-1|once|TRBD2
TGCGCCAGCAGCTTGGTAGGTGCGGGAGCCTACGAGCAGTACTTC
CASSLVGAGAYEQYF
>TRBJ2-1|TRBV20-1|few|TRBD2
TGCAGTGCTCCAAGACTAGCGGTTAATGAGCAGTTCTTC
CSAPRLAVNEQFF
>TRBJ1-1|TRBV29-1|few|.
TGCAGCGTTGGGGGCTTGAACACTGAAGCTTTCTTT
CSVGGLNTEAFF
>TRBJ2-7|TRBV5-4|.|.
TGTGCCAGCAGCTTGGACACGGGACTCCTCCCCGACTACGAGCAGTACTTC
CASSLDTGLLPDYEQYF
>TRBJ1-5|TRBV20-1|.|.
TGCAGTGCTAACAAAGAAGGACCGAGATATAGCAATCAGCCCCAGCATTTT
CSANKEGPRYSNQPQHF
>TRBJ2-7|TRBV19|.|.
TGTGCCAGTAGTATAACCGCAGGAATGTACGAGCAGTACTTC
CASSITAGMYEQYF
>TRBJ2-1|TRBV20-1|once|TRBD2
TGCAGTGCTAGTGCCCAGGGTAGCGGGGGTTCCTACAATGAGCAGTTCTTC
CSASAQGSGGSYNEQFF
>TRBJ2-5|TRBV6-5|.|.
TGTGCCAGCAGGGGCCTTCCTTTTACGGGGGAAGAGACCCAGTACTTC
CASRGLPFTGEETQYF
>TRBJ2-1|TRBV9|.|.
TGTGCCAGCAGCGTAGTAGGTCGGGATGAGCAGTTCTTC
CASSVVGRDEQFF
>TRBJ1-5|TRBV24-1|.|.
TGTGCCACCAGTGAACCCCGGGACAGCAATCAGCCCCAGCATTTT
CATSEPRDSNQPQHF
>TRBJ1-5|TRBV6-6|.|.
TGTGCCAGCAGTTACTCTGGGGCGCGCTGGGACAATCAGCCCCAGCATTTT
CASSYSGARWDNQPQHF
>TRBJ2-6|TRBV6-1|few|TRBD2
TGTGCCAGCAGTCCTAGCGGGATCGGCTCTGGGGCCAACGTCCTGACTTTC
CASSPSGIGSGANVLTF
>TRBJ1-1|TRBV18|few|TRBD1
TGTGCCAGCTCATCGGACAGGGGGCTCACTGAAGCTTTCTTT
CASSSDRGLTEAFF
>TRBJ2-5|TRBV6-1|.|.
TGTGCCAGCAGTCGGTGGGGGGAGAAAGAGACCCAGTACTTC
CASSRWGEKETQYF
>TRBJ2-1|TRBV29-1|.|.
TGCAGCGCTGACTCACAGGTATACAATGAGCAGTTCTTC
CSADSQVYNEQFF
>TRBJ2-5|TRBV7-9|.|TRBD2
TGTGCCAGCAGCGGCCGACTAGCGGGACACCCCGAGACCCAGTACTTC
CASSGRLAGHPETQYF
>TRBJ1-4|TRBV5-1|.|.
TGCGCCAGCAGCCTGGGGGGGCGCATAGATGAAAAACTGTTTTTT
CASSLGGRIDEKLFF
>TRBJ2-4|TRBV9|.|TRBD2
TGTGCCAGCAGCGCAGGACTAGCGGGAGAGGGAGAGCAGTACTTC
CASSAGLAGEGEQYF
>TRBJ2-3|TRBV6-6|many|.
TGTGCCAGCAGTTACCCAGATACGCAGTATTTT
CASSYPDTQYF
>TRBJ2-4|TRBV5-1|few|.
TGCGCCAGCAGCTTGGATACCCTGGAGCAGTACTTC
CASSLDTLEQYF
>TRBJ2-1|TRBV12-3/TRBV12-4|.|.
TGTGCCAGCAGTTTTGGGTGGCTCGGCAATGAGCAGTTCTTC
CASSFGWLGNEQFF
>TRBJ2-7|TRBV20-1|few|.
TGCAGTGCTAACCGGGCTCAGCAATCCCTCGAGCAGTACTTC
CSANRAQQSLEQYF
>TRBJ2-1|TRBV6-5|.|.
TGTGCCAGCACCAGGACTACAAGCTCCTACAATGAGCAGTTCTTC
CASTRTTSSYNEQFF
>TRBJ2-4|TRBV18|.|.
TGTGCCAGCTCACAGGCGGTCGGGGAAGAGCAGTACTTC
CASSQAVGEEQYF
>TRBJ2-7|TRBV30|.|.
TGTGCCTGGAGTGTAGCGAAGAGACCCTACGAGCAGTACTTC
CAWSVAKRPYEQYF
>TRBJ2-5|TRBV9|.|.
TGTGCCAGCAGCTCCCCGTTGAGGGACGATGGGGAGACCCAGTACTTC
CASSSPLRDDGETQYF
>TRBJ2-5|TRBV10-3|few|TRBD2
TGTGCCACAACCGGGGGGGAGACCCAGTACTTC
CATTGGETQYF
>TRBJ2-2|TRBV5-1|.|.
TGCGCCAGCAGCTTGGTAACAGAGAACACCGGGGAGCTGTTTTTT
CASSLVTENTGELFF
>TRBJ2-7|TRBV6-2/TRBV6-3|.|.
TGTGCCAGCATGAGAGATACCCACTCCTACGAGCAGTACTTC
CASMRDTHSYEQYF
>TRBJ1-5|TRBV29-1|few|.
TGCAGCGTTGATCTCAGAGGCGTCCAGCCCCAGCATTTT
CSVDLRGVQPQHF
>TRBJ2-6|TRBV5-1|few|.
TGCGCCAGCAGCTTGAGGTCCAGGGCCGGCTCTGGGGCCAACGTCCTGACTTTC
CASSLRSRAGSGANVLTF
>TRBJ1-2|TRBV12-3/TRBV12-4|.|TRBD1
TGTGCCAGCAGCCTCGGCGGGACAGGGGACAACTATGGCTACACCTTC
CASSLGGTGDNYGYTF
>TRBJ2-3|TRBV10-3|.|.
TGTGCCATCAGTGAGTCGAGAGCGGGCCGCGATACGCAGTATTTT
CAISESRAGRDTQYF
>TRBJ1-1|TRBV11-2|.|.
TGTGCCAGCAGCCCAAAGACGAACACTGAAGCTTTCTTT
CASSPKTNTEAFF
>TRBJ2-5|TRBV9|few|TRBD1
TGTGCCAGCAGCGCGGGACAGGGACAAGAGACCCAGTACTTC
CASSAGQGQETQYF
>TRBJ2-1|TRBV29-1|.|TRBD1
TGCAGCGCCAGACTTACCGGGACAGGGTCTTACAATGAGCAGTTCTTC
CSARLTGTGSYNEQFF